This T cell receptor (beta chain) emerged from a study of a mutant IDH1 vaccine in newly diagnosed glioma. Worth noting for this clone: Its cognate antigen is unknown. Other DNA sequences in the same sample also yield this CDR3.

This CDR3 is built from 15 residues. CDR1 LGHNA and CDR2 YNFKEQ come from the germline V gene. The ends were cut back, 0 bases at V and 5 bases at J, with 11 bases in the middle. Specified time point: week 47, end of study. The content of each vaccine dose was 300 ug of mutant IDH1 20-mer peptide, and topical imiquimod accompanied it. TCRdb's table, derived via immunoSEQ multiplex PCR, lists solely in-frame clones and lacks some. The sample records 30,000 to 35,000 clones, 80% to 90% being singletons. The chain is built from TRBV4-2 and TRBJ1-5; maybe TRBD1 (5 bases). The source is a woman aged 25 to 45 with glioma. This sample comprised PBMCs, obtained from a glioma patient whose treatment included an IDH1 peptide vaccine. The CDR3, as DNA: TGTGCCAGCAGCCAAGATTGGGACGGCGATCAGCCCCAGCATTTT. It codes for CASSQDWDGDQPQHF.